This T cell receptor beta chain was sequenced during a study of blood T cell repertoires in COVID-19 (dated by TCRdb to 2018 to 2021). Study-wide context: Collaborator samples came from the United States, Italy and Spain and covered acute and convalescent phases of COVID-19. Samples came from the ongoing ImmuneRACE study (first 160 participants) plus 1,254 subjects from 6 global collaborators. The repertoires were made available in a free public database intended to serve as a resource for research on the immune response to SARS-CoV-2. Subjects who had been exposed to COVID-19, were actively infected with it, or had recovered from it provided the deeply sampled blood TCRbeta repertoires that made up the dataset. Where available, HLA class I and class II types were obtained from metadata supplied by the sample provider rather than from assay-based typing. The prospective study material was composed of cDNA or gDNA derived from T cells, B-cell-depleted T cells, or PBMCs. A de-identified subject ID, COVID-19 status, age in years and sex were almost always included in the sample metadata.

Points on this clone: No antigen is known for it. No base-level quality is on record; no much larger clone is a single base apart.

The immunoSEQ Assay, a bias-controlled multiplex PCR, was used to amplify TCRbeta CDR3 regions from genomic DNA. The study's own analysis went as follows. Nucleated cell counts per sample were estimated from amplification of reference gene primers within the assay. To quantify the absolute abundance of each unique TCRbeta CDR3 rearrangement, sequence reads were collapsed and filtered. Productive Simpson clonality was computed per sample as the square root of Simpson's diversity index over productive rearrangements. The table was pulled from immuneACCESS by TCRdb, which kept in-frame rearrangements only. Such tables lose some clones; where checked, under half of the loss comes from unresolved V genes, and the rest has no known cause. The DNA gave D and trimming, while V, J and clone size come from that table. The sample contains some 150,000 clones, about 80% of them found a single time. Approximately 2.4% of the sample lies in the top ten.

The collaborating institutions used their own protocols to collect whole blood in K2EDTA tubes. For TCRbeta analysis, collaborators shipped samples in one of three forms: frozen whole blood, isolated PBMCs, or DNA extracted from either of those sample types. Summary of the overall study and its limitations: The amount of clinical and demographic metadata varied by source and participant and was provided uncurated.

Trimming takes 6 bases off V and 6 bases off J; junction bases not matched to a gene: 10. The germline V gene supplies CDR1 MDHEN and CDR2 SYDVKM. The CDR3 starts with the cysteine, ends with the phenylalanine, and has 14 residues. The sequence is cut down to CDR3 DNA, 42 bases in frame from base 1. The chain is made from TRBV28 and TRBJ2-7, with TRBD1 matching 8 junction bases. Sequencing was done on a sample of peripheral blood. This receptor was obtained from a human donor with acute or convalescent COVID-19. The donor label of this sample is uncertain. In nucleotide form, the sequence is TGTGCCAGCAGGAACTCGGACAGGGTGCGCGAGCAGTACTTC. It codes for CASRNSDRVREQYF.